These 20 T cell receptor beta chains were all obtained from the same sample, sequenced in a study of sequential checkpoint blockade in melanoma. Clones were sequenced by immunoSEQ multiplex PCR, and TCRdb holds only the in-frame ones, with some missing. The sample includes 25,000 to 30,000 clones, 83% seen only once; the top ten take less than 20%. The treatment here: randomized to nivolumab then ipilimumab (arm A) or the reverse (arm B). Material: CD8+ T cells sorted from blood (inferred from file names), obtained from a patient given nivolumab and ipilimumab in sequence. The receptors stem from a human donor with melanoma.

The CDR3 coding sequence is TGTGCCAGCAGTTTATTGGCAGGGCGGGGCACTGAAGCTTTCTTT. This encodes CASSLLAGRGTEAFF. The chain combines TRBV27 with TRBJ1-1, with D tentatively TRBD1 (5 bases). This CDR3 contains 15 residues. From germline, CDR1 is MNHEY and CDR2 SMNVEV (reference sequence). Trimming removed 1 base at V and 4 bases at J, with 13 bases between.

The chain combines TRBV6-1 with TRBJ2-3, with a tentative D call TRBD2 (6 bases). Trimming shortened V by 4 bases and J by 3 bases, and 14 bases separated the two germline ends. The CDR3 sequence is 15 residues long. Germline assignment: CDR1 MNHNS and CDR2 SASEGT. The DNA for the CDR3 is TGTGCCAGCAGTGGGGGGAGACTAGTAACAGATACGCAGTATTTT. Its protein product is CASSGGRLVTDTQYF.

V gene TRBV27 combines with J gene TRBJ2-2; TRBD2 matches 13 bases. V dropped 5 bases and J dropped 5; count of bases not matched to a gene: 5. Germline V gives CDR1 MNHEY, CDR2 SMNVEV (reference sequence). The CDR3 spans 16 residues. DNA for the CDR3: TGTGCCAGCAGTAGCGGACTAGCGGGAGATACCGGGGAGCTGTTTTTT. It codes for CASSSGLAGDTGELFF.

This clone was seen just once. CDR3 in DNA: TGTGCCAGCAGCCCCGCAGGGGACCACTCACCCCTCCACTTT. As protein: CASSPAGDHSPLHF. The J gene is TRBJ1-6, the V gene TRBV6-6; D may be TRBD1 (6 bases). From germline, CDR1 is MNHNY and CDR2 SVGAGI (reference sequence). The CDR3 is 14 amino acids. Trimming stripped 6 bases from V and 10 bases from J, with 16 bases between.

The chain links TRBV6-1 to TRBJ2-1, with TRBD2 identical over 10 bases. This CDR3 spans 17 amino acids. The junction had 12 bases not matched to a gene; V was cut back by 2 bases and J by 8 bases. The V gene's germline CDR1 is MNHNS and CDR2 SASEGT. In DNA, the CDR3 is TGTGCCAGCAGTGAATTTCCGAGCGGGGGGGCCTGGGATGAGCAGTTCTTC. Translated: CASSEFPSGGAWDEQFF.

This rearrangement joins TRBV5-1 to TRBJ1-2, with 11 bases that match TRBD1. Germline CDR1 is SGHRS and CDR2 is YFSETQ. V shed 3 bases, J shed 6 bases, and the junction held 7 bases outside the gene matches. The CDR3 is 15 residues long. CDR3 bases: TGCGCCAGCAGCTCCCCGGGACAGGGGGTCGATGGCTACACCTTC. Protein: CASSSPGQGVDGYTF. Looking up the rest from reference TRBV5-1 and TRBJ1-2 gives the full variable domain: KAGVTQTPRYLIKTRGQQVTLSCSPISGHRSVSWYQQTPGQGLQFLFEYFSETQRNKGNFPGRFSGRQFSNSRSEMNVSTLELGDSALYLCASSSPGQGVDGYTFGSGTRLTVV.

V is TRBV5-6 and J is TRBJ1-3; D unresolved. The CDR3 is 17 residues long. Trimming took off 1 base at V and 0 bases at J, with 14 bases between the two ends. Germline CDR1 SGHDT, CDR2 YYEEEE. The CDR3 reads CASSLFEGSYSGNTIYF. The CDR3 coding sequence is TGTGCCAGCAGCTTGTTCGAGGGTTCCTACTCTGGAAACACCATATATTTT.

The chain employs TRBV7-2 and TRBJ1-2; D not certain. V was trimmed by 0 bases and J by 4 bases, leaving 15 bases between them. The V gene's germline CDR1 is SGHTA and CDR2 FQGNSA. The CDR3 has 16 residues. The CDR3 region has the DNA TGTGCCAGCAGCTTAGCGTCCGGGTACCGGGTCTATGGCTACACCTTC. Amino acid sequence: CASSLASGYRVYGYTF.

This sequence joins TRBV13 and TRBJ2-1; weak D call: TRBD2 (5 bases). The CDR3 totals 13 residues. CDR1 is PRHDT, CDR2 FYEKMQ, per germline (reference sequence). The V gene lost 3 bases and the J gene lost 6 bases, with 9 bases spanning the gap. CDR3 residues: CASSLGSGNEQFF. Here the CDR3 DNA reads TGTGCCAGCAGCTTGGGGAGCGGCAATGAGCAGTTCTTC.

This chain connects TRBV27 to TRBJ2-1; perhaps TRBD1 as D (6 bases). The CDR3 runs 16 residues. V lost 5 bases, J lost 5 bases, and 19 bases lay in between. CDR1 is MNHEY, CDR2 SMNVEV, per germline (reference sequence). CDR3: CASSTGIWANDNEQFF. The CDR3, as DNA: TGTGCCAGCAGTACAGGGATTTGGGCTAATGACAATGAGCAGTTCTTC.

This clone has a handful of counts. The J gene is TRBJ2-7, the V gene TRBV19; 8 bases line up with TRBD1. CDR1 and CDR2 from the germline V gene are LNHDA and SQIVND (reference sequence). The length of the CDR3 is 13 residues. Trimming at V came to 3 bases and at J to 2 bases, leaving 0 bases not matched to a gene. The CDR3 spells CASSMGQAYEQYF. CDR3 nucleotide sequence: TGTGCCAGTAGTATGGGACAGGCCTACGAGCAGTACTTC. The full variable domain, in which reference TRBV19 and TRBJ2-7 provide the parts outside the CDR3, is DGGITQSPKYLFRKEGQNVTLSCEQNLNHDAMYWYRQDPGQGLRLIYYSQIVNDFQKGDIAEGYSVSREKKESFPLTVTSAQKNPTAFYLCASSMGQAYEQYFGPGTRLTVT.

In nucleotides, the CDR3 is TGTGCCAGCAGCGTCGGGGCTGGGCGGGGCCTTGAGCAGTACTTC. It codes for CASSVGAGRGLEQYF. The chain recombines TRBV9 with TRBJ2-7, with D perhaps TRBD2 (6 bases). Germline assignment: CDR1 SGDLS and CDR2 YYNGEE. The CDR3 extends over 15 amino acids. V was trimmed by 2 bases and J by 7 bases, leaving 19 bases between them.

The rearrangement uses TRBV7-2 and TRBJ1-1; D remains unclear. CDR1 and CDR2 from the germline V gene are SGHTA and FQGNSA. V shed 6 bases and J shed 7 bases, with 21 bases lying between them. This CDR3 is 15 amino acids long. The CDR3 sequence: CASRSGSGYSSEAFF. In DNA, the CDR3 is TGTGCCAGCAGGTCCGGGTCGGGATACAGCAGTGAAGCTTTCTTT.

CDR3 in DNA: TGTGCCAGCGTATCCACCTCGCGGGCCGTAGATACGCAGTATTTT. It encodes CASVSTSRAVDTQYF. V gene TRBV5-5 combines with J gene TRBJ2-3, with D possibly matching TRBD2 (5 bases). Germline-derived CDR1 and CDR2 are SGHKS and YYEKEE (reference sequence). V gave up 7 bases and J gave up 5 bases, with 20 bases separating them. CDR3 length: 15 amino acids.

The chain employs TRBV6-5 and TRBJ1-1, with D tentatively TRBD1 (6 bases). Trimming removed 7 bases at V and 0 bases at J, with 12 bases between. Germline lookup yields CDR1 MNHEY and CDR2 SVGAGI. The CDR3 extends over 14 amino acids. DNA of the CDR3: TGTGCCAGCAAGGCAGGGGATATGAACACTGAAGCTTTCTTT. Amino acid sequence: CASKAGDMNTEAFF.

This chain connects TRBV30 to TRBJ1-2, with 7 bases lining up with TRBD1. The J segment lost 6 bases and the V segment lost 5 bases, leaving 9 bases of the junction unmatched. Looked up from germline, CDR1 is GTSNPN and CDR2 is SVGIG (reference sequence). The CDR3 has 13 residues. CDR3 sequence: CAWSQGNGDGYTF. The DNA for the CDR3 is TGTGCCTGGTCACAGGGGAATGGGGATGGCTACACCTTC.

The CDR3 DNA is TGCGCCAGCAGCTTGGGAAATTTGACAGGAGGCGAGCAGTACTTC. This sequence encodes CASSLGNLTGGEQYF. This chain joins TRBV5-1 and TRBJ2-7, with D possibly matching TRBD1 (6 bases). CDR3 length equals 15 residues. Per the germline V gene, CDR1 is SGHRS and CDR2 is YFSETQ. The V end was cut by 0 bases, the J end by 6 bases, with 16 bases between.

A word on this clone: A junction boundary mismatches the germline segment, possibly from a read error. The gene calls are TRBV7-2 and TRBJ2-7, with TRBD1 matching 8 bases. The CDR3 runs 16 residues. The germline CDR1 and CDR2 sequences are SGHTA and FQGNSA. The CDR3 here is CASSQDPGTGSYEQYF. The DNA for the CDR3 is TGCGCCAGCAGCCAAGATCCTGGGACAGGCTCCTACGAGCAGTACTTC. The full variable domain, in which reference TRBV7-2 and TRBJ2-7 provide the parts outside the CDR3, is GAGVSQSPSNKVTEKGKDVELRCDPISGHTALYWYRQSLGQGLEFLIYFQGNSAPDKSGLPSDRFSAERTGGSVSTLTIQRTQQEDSAVYLCASSQDPGTGSYEQYFGPGTRLTVT.

The chain links TRBV2 to TRBJ1-5; D unclear. This CDR3 has 17 residues. Trimming stripped 4 bases from V and 0 bases from J, with 16 bases between. CDR1 and CDR2 (germline): SNHLY, FYNNEI. For the CDR3, the DNA is TGTGCCAGCAGTGTTAAAAGGGAGCTCTATAGCAATCAGCCCCAGCATTTT. It translates to CASSVKRELYSNQPQHF.

This chain connects TRBV7-9 to TRBJ2-1; 11 bases align to TRBD2. The CDR3 totals 18 residues. The V gene end was trimmed by 1 base and the J gene end by 4 bases; junction bases not matched to a gene: 9. From germline, CDR1 is SEHNR and CDR2 FQNEAQ (reference sequence). The CDR3 coding sequence is TGTGCCAGCAGCTTAGTGGGTAGCGGGGGGGTCCTTTACAATGAGCAGTTCTTC. Its translation: CASSLVGSGGVLYNEQFF.